The 18 T cell receptor beta chains below come from one sample, sequenced in a study of tumor and adjacent non-tumor tissue in lung cancer. RNA was extracted from bulk tissue without any cell sorting. TCRbeta libraries were built with three rounds of nested PCR, modified from ARM-PCR. TCRdb redid the calling of the multiplex PCR reads with MiXCR, one entry per CDR3 protein. The repertoire holds under 250,000 distinct CDR3 sequences, with about 76% as singletons. Sequences were obtained from lung tumor tissue. The receptors shown here come from a man aged 55 to 70 with non-small cell lung cancer.

Concerning this clonotype itself: A read error is possible here, since a much larger clone lies one base away. The chain has TRBV20-1 and TRBJ1-1, with 11 bases lining up with TRBD1. Germline CDR1 reads DFQATT; CDR2 reads SNEGSKA (reference sequence). The J segment lost 6 bases and the V segment lost 7 bases, leaving 10 bases of the junction unmatched. The CDR3 runs to 14 residues. The CDR3 DNA reads TGCAGTGTTAGGACAGGGGGCTACAGGGCTGAAGCTTTCTTT. It specifies CSVRTGGYRAEAFF.

In the case of this clonotype: At one end, the junction sequence differs from germline, possibly due to a read error. This sequence joins TRBV6-1 and TRBJ2-3, with 9 bases identical to TRBD1. The CDR3 runs to 16 residues. Germline loops: CDR1 MNHNS, CDR2 SASEGT. This chain's CDR3 is CASSATGGTVSDMQYF. DNA of the CDR3: TGTGCCAGCAGTGCCACAGGGGGCACCGTGTCAGATATGCAGTATTTT.

This chain uses TRBV5-1 with TRBJ2-3; D remains ambiguous. The CDR3 has 13 residues. The ends were cut back, 5 bases at V and 4 bases at J, with 11 bases in the middle. CDR1 SGHRS and CDR2 YFSETQ come from the germline V gene. The CDR3 DNA is TGCGCCAGCAGAAATCAGGTTTCAGATACGCAGTATTTT. Its protein product is CASRNQVSDTQYF.

On this clonotype itself: A much larger clone is a single base away; this may be a read error. V and J are TRBV29-1 and TRBJ2-1; TRBD1 matches 7 bases. The CDR3 has 14 amino acids. CDR1 and CDR2 from the germline V gene are SQVTM and ANQGSEA. With 7 bases clipped from V and 6 bases from J, the junction kept 12 bases outside the gene matches. DNA of the CDR3: TGCAGCGAGCAGACAGGGTCCCGGGGCAATGAGCAGTTCTTC. It encodes CSEQTGSRGNEQFF.

The V call is TRBV5-1, the J call TRBJ2-3; possible D gene TRBD1, 5 bases. The ends were cut back, 0 bases at V and 14 bases at J, with 13 bases in the middle. This CDR3 is 12 amino acids long. CDR1 and CDR2 from the germline V gene are SGHRS and YFSETQ. The DNA of the CDR3 is TGCGCCAGCAGCTTGGAAGGGGCGGCGGTGTATTTT. Translation gives CASSLEGAAVYF.

This clonotype was seen a single time. At one of its ends the junction is not consistent with the germline gene, which may arise from a read error. The chain carries TRBV11-1 and TRBJ2-5, with D perhaps matching TRBD1 or TRBD2 (5 bases each). The CDR3 is made up of 15 amino acids. Germline V gene sequence: CDR1 SGHAT, CDR2 FQDESV (reference sequence). CDR3 DNA: TGTGCCAGCAGCTTGGGACCGGCGGACCAAGAGACCCAACACTTC. Encoded protein: CASSLGPADQETQHF.

On this clonotype: No conserved phenylalanine or tryptophan is present at the end of the CDR3, so a read error is the likely explanation. The chain joins TRBV6-1 to TRBJ2-1, with D unresolved. CDR3 size: 10 residues. V dropped 8 bases and J dropped 4 bases, with 3 bases sitting between them. CDR1 and CDR2 (germline): MNHNS, SASEGT. This CDR3 reads CASSYNEQFS. DNA of the CDR3: TGTGCCAGCTCTTACAATGAGCAGTTCTCC.

A word on this clonotype: Since no conserved phenylalanine or tryptophan closes the CDR3, a read error is the likely cause. This rearrangement joins TRBV20-1 to TRBJ2-3; 7 bases fit TRBD2. With 2 bases clipped from V and 6 bases from J, the junction kept 5 bases outside the gene matches. This CDR3 contains 13 residues. CDR1 is DFQATT and CDR2 is SNEGSKA in the germline V gene (reference sequence). DNA of the CDR3: TGCAGTGCTAGATGGGAGGGCCTGGATACGCAGTATTCT. Its translation: CSARWEGLDTQYS.

V gene TRBV4-1 combines with J gene TRBJ1-5; D call uncertain. The germline V gene has CDR1 MGHRA and CDR2 YSYEKL. The V end was cut by 8 bases, the J end by 3 bases, with 17 bases between. This CDR3 has 15 amino acids. The CDR3 loop reads CASSSRDYNNQPQHF. Written as DNA, the CDR3 is TGCGCCAGCTCCTCTCGGGATTATAACAATCAGCCCCAGCATTTT.

CDR3 protein: CASNSPTGAHGYTF. CDR3 DNA: TGTGCCAGCAATTCCCCGACAGGGGCTCACGGCTACACCTTC. The V call is TRBV6-5, the J call TRBJ1-2, with TRBD1 identical over 8 bases. The CDR3 covers 14 residues. Losses at the gene ends were 7 bases for V and 8 bases for J; bases not matched to a gene: 12. The germline V gene encodes CDR1 MNHEY and CDR2 SVGAGI.

As to this clonotype: Just one base apart from a much larger clone, this may be a read error. The V call is TRBV7-9, the J call TRBJ2-7; maybe TRBD1 (5 bases). Germline V gene data show CDR1 as SEHNR and CDR2 as FQNEAQ (reference sequence). The CDR3 covers 13 residues. DNA of the CDR3: TGTGCCAGCAGCTCGGACACAACCTACGTGCAGTACTTC. The encoded protein is CASSSDTTYVQYF.

For this clonotype: A much larger clone sits a single nucleotide away, making a read error possible. The rearrangement links TRBV20-1 to TRBJ2-3; TRBD1 aligns across 8 bases. From germline, CDR1 is DFQATT and CDR2 SNEGSKA (reference sequence). This CDR3 comprises 16 residues. The CDR3 reads CNARGGGRGRTDTQYF. The CDR3 DNA is TGCAATGCTAGAGGAGGAGGCAGGGGGCGCACAGATACGCAGTATTTT.

This chain links TRBV11-3 with TRBJ2-3; D ambiguous. The CDR3 is made up of 15 amino acids. Between the trimmed V and J ends, which lost 2 bases and 2 bases, there was a span of 11 bases. Germline CDR1 and CDR2: SGHNT and YENEEA. The DNA for the CDR3 is TGTGCCAGCAGCTTATGTCCCTGGGTCACAGATACGCAGTATTTT. Amino acid sequence: CASSLCPWVTDTQYF.

Details on this clonotype: A much more abundant neighbour one base away suggests this may be a read error. V gene TRBV20-1 combines with J gene TRBJ1-1, with unresolved D. The CDR3 consists of 11 residues. CDR1 and CDR2 (germline): DFQATT, SNEGSKA (reference sequence). The CDR3: CNAAYFAEAFF. CDR3 DNA sequence: TGCAATGCCGCCTACTTCGCTGAAGCTTTCTTT.

This clonotype was picked up one time. This may be a read error: a much more frequent sequence differs by one nucleotide. The rearrangement links TRBV20-1 to TRBJ2-4; no clear D. The CDR3 totals 12 residues. The germline V gene encodes CDR1 DFQATT and CDR2 SNEGSKA (reference sequence). Between the trimmed V and J ends, which lost 5 bases and 4 bases, there was a span of 9 bases. This CDR3 reads CSAQTQKNIQYF. CDR3 coding DNA: TGCAGTGCTCAGACGCAAAAAAACATTCAGTACTTC.

As regards this clonotype: At one boundary the junction diverges from the germline segment, which might be a read error. The chain is built from TRBV12-3 or TRBV12-4 and TRBJ2-1; perhaps TRBD1 as D (6 bases). The CDR3 is 16 amino acids. CDR3 residues: CAISLAVGGTWDEQFF. CDR3 nucleotide sequence: TGTGCCATCAGTTTAGCTGTTGGGGGCACCTGGGATGAGCAGTTCTTC.

Turning to this clonotype: The junction shows a germline mismatch at one end, possibly a read error. V is TRBV11-2 and J is TRBJ1-1; D is undetermined. The CDR3 extends over 13 amino acids. The V gene's germline CDR1 is SGHAT and CDR2 FQNNGV. CDR3 nucleotide sequence: TGCGCCAGCAGCTTAGACTGCGACTGGGAAGCTTTCTTT. This gives the protein CASSLDCDWEAFF.

For this clonotype: A clone one base away is much larger, so this may be a read error. J is TRBJ2-7 and V is TRBV6-2 or TRBV6-3; D remains ambiguous. The CDR3 has 15 amino acids. V was clipped by 6 bases and J by 3 bases, with 18 bases between them. CDR1 and CDR2 (germline): MNHEY, SVGEGT. CDR3 coding DNA: TGTGCCAGCAGCACCGAGTATAACCCGATCTACGAGCAGTACTTC. Translated: CASSTEYNPIYEQYF.